This TCR beta chain comes out of a study of CD8+CD57+ T cells in acquired aplastic anemia (dated by TCRdb to 2016 to 2019). Regarding the research as a whole: A mean of roughly 2.9 ug of DNA, ranging from roughly 0.19 to 27.4 ug, was extracted from sorted CD4+ and CD8+ cells. Mean read counts for healthy donor samples were around 10 million for CD4+ cells and roughly 12 million for CD8+ cells. The paper as a whole reports these results and caveats: Some 31 CD8+ CDR3 sequences were shared between patients and controls but appeared highly expressed in patients and within their immunodominant clones. No significant difference in CD8+ Simpson's diversity was found between patients and healthy controls (P=0.060).

The CDR3 has 14 amino acids, counting the end cysteine and phenylalanine. The retained sequence is limited to the CDR3, 42 bases, with the frame set at the first base. The germline V gene encodes CDR1 SEHNR and CDR2 FQNEAQ (reference sequence). Relative to germline, V is 5 bases shorter and J is 4 bases shorter, with 14 bases between their ends. Genomic DNA was used as template for profiling of TCR beta VDJ combinations and CDR3 sequences. An Illumina HiSeq 2000 was used for TCR repertoire sequencing. As for the original processing: Repertoires were assessed using TRBV/TRBJ rearrangement plots, CDR3 size and DJ length profiles, and Simpson's diversity index. The most abundant DNA sequence in the deep sequencing data was taken as the immunodominant clone. CDR3 amino acid sequences were checked for sharing between subjects and were compared against published repertoires and the VDJdb database. In-frame beta chains were kept once TCRdb had trimmed the public reads at Q25 with fastp and called clones with MiXCR. Records with the same CDR3 protein are collapsed into one entry carrying the most frequent genes and DNA. The V and J calls and clone size are TCRdb's, not the authors'. This sample lists 150,000 to 200,000 distinct CDR3 sequences; approximately 44% were detected once. The leading ten clones occupy 1.1% of the sample.

This clonotype was recorded at least ten times. There is no known antigen for this receptor. No base-level quality is on record; no much larger clone is a single base apart. The study deep-sequenced TCR repertoires of sorted CD4+ and CD8+ blood T cells from severe aplastic anemia patients and healthy subjects. Ficoll-Paque density gradient centrifugation was used to isolate peripheral blood mononuclear cells. Before DNA extraction, CD4+ and CD8+ T cells were sorted with FACS or magnetic beads. Sequences were obtained from sorted CD4+, CD8+, or CD8+CD57+ T cells (not recorded which) from PBMCs. This clonotype originated in a human donor in good health. The receptor chain draws on TRBV7-9 and TRBJ1-1, and TRBD1 may be the D gene, going by 5 matching bases. The CDR3 protein sequence reads: CASSRPGPATEAFF. The nucleotides are TGTGCCAGCAGCCGTCCAGGGCCAGCCACTGAAGCTTTCTTT.